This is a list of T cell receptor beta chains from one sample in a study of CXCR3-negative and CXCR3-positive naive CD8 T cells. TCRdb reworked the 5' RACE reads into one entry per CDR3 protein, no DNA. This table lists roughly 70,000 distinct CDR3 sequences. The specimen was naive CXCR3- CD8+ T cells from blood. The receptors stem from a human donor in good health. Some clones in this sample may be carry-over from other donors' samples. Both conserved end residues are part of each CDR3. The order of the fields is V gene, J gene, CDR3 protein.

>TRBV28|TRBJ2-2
CASSLRQAGTGELFF
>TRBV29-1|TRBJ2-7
CSVEFRDRLGLQQYF
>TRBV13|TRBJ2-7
CASSLVSSGSEQYF
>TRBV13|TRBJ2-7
CASSLVGGMDEQYF
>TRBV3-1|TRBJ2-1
CASSQDRAGGIEQFF
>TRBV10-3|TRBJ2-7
CAISESLGRWAYEQYF
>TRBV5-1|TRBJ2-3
CASSFPRAGSTDTQYF
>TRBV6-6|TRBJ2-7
CASRGLASAYEQYF
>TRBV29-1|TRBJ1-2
CSVFDSPRTGYTF
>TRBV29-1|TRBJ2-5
CSAVGQNQETQYF
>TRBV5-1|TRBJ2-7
CASSQGTAYEQYF
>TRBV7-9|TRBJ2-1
CASSETGNNEQFF
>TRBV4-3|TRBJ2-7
CASSQDMGDYEQYF
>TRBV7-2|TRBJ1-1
CASSLLDARGEAFF
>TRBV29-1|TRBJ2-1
CSVTPGLQQYNEQFF
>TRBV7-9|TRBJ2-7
CASTGGGNPDYEQYF
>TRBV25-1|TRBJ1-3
CASSDRDSGNTIYF
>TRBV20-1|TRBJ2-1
CSARGLLSFNDEQFF
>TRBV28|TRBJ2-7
CASSLRREVSYEQYF
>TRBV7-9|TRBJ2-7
CASSLDSTYEQYF
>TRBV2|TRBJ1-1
CASSETGGTEAFF
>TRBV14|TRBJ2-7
CASSLYHEQYF
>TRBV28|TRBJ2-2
CASSQTRLAGTAGELFF
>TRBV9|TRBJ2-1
CASSVAGLAGGPRYNEQFF
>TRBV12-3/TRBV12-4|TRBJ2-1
CASSFIRGAYNEQFF
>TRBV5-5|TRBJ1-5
CASSLGGMRDGNQPQHF
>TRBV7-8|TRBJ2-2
CASSYALSGANTGELFF
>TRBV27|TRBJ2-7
CASNSGQGAHEQYF
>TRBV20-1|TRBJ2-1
CSATTGNSYNEQFF
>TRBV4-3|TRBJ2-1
CASSQDIAGGNEQFF
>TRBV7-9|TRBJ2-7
CASSETAYEQYF
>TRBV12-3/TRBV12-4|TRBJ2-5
CASSPTGEETHYF
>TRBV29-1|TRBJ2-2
CSVGRSGELFF
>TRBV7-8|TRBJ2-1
CASSPTSGIYNEQFF
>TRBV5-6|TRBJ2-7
CASSLGRVIAGGYEQYF
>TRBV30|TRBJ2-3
CALGWGTDTQYF
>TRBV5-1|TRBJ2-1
CASSSTQTGNTYNEQFF